These 32 T cell receptor beta chains were all obtained from the same sample, sequenced in a study of response to subunit inactivated influenza vaccine. TCRdb fed the RT-PCR reads into MiXCR, producing one record per CDR3 protein. This table has just under 250,000 distinct CDR3 sequences, 12% appearing once. Here the sequenced sample was non-naive T cells sorted from PBMCs, taken less than 15 days before vaccination. All receptors derive from a man aged 45 to 65 who received an inactivated influenza vaccine.

The V gene is TRBV5-4, the J gene TRBJ2-7, with 10 nucleotides matching TRBD2. J gave up 5 bases and V 4 bases, and 6 bases lay outside the gene matches. This CDR3 comprises 14 residues. Germline values: CDR1 SGHNT, CDR2 YYREEE (reference sequence). CDR3 in amino acids: CASSEGLAENEQYF. The CDR3 region has the DNA TGTGCCAGCAGCGAAGGACTAGCGGAGAACGAGCAGTACTTC.

This clonotype was detected a few times. V usage is TRBV20-1 and J usage is TRBJ1-3; perhaps TRBD1 as D (5 bases). Germline V lookup: CDR1 DFQATT, CDR2 SNEGSKA (reference sequence). The CDR3 has 13 amino acids. Trimming removed 1 base from V and 8 bases from J, with 12 bases in between. The CDR3 DNA reads TGCAGTGCTAGAGGAAGGGTCAGGGACACCATATATTTT. Protein sequence: CSARGRVRDTIYF.

This clonotype appeared a few times. V gene TRBV20-1 combines with J gene TRBJ1-5; 7 bases match TRBD1. CDR1 and CDR2 from the germline V gene are DFQATT and SNEGSKA (reference sequence). The CDR3 has 13 residues. The junction had 5 bases not matched to a gene; V was cut back by 2 bases and J by 7 bases. Here the CDR3 DNA reads TGCAGTGCTAGAATAACAGGGGAACAGCCCCAGCATTTT. It translates to CSARITGEQPQHF.

This chain connects TRBV28 to TRBJ2-3; D possibly uses TRBD1 or TRBD2 (7 bases each). V lost 8 bases and J lost 4, with 16 bases in between. CDR1 is MDHEN and CDR2 is SYDVKM in the germline V gene. This CDR3 is 14 amino acids long. The CDR3 DNA reads as TGTGCCAGCGCTTCCGCAGGGGGGGCAGATACGCAGTATTTT. It yields the protein CASASAGGADTQYF.

There are a few counts of this clonotype. This chain links TRBV28 with TRBJ2-1; 8 nucleotides agree with TRBD2. Germline lookup yields CDR1 MDHEN and CDR2 SYDVKM. The CDR3 spans 16 residues. The V and J ends lost 6 bases and 1 base, in that order; junction bases with no gene match: 8. CDR3 sequence reads: CASSAKLAVSYNEQFF. In DNA form, the CDR3 reads TGTGCCAGCAGCGCCAAACTAGCGGTTTCCTACAATGAGCAGTTCTTC.

This clonotype came up many times. A junction boundary mismatches the germline segment, possibly from a read error. The V call is TRBV5-6, the J call TRBJ1-5; TRBD1 might be the D (5 bases). The CDR3 is made up of 15 amino acids. Germline V gene data show CDR1 as SGHDT and CDR2 as YYEEEE. CDR3 DNA: TGCGCCAGCAGCTTGGGGGGTTATAGCAATCAGCCCCAGCATTTT. Translating gives CASSLGGYSNQPQHF.

The V and J genes are TRBV5-1 and TRBJ2-1; D is perhaps TRBD2 (5 bases). The CDR3 contains 13 residues. V shed 0 bases and J shed 6 bases, with 7 bases lying between them. CDR1 SGHRS and CDR2 YFSETQ come from the germline V gene. Written as DNA, the CDR3 is TGCGCCAGCAGCTTGGAGACTATCAATGAGCAGTTCTTC. This gives the protein CASSLETINEQFF.

This clonotype came up a few times. This chain uses TRBV4-1 with TRBJ2-5, with D possibly TRBD2 on 6 matching bases. V dropped 4 bases and J dropped 1 base, with 10 bases sitting between them. This CDR3 comprises 14 residues. In germline, CDR1 is MGHRA, CDR2 YSYEKL. As DNA, the CDR3 is TGCGCCAGCAGCCGGGCGGGGCTCCAAGAGACCCAGTACTTC. Translation gives CASSRAGLQETQYF.

This chain uses TRBV7-2 with TRBJ2-4, with D perhaps matching TRBD1 (6 bases). The germline gives CDR1 SGHTA, CDR2 FQGNSA. V shed 5 bases and J shed 1 base, with 9 bases lying between them. The CDR3 contains 14 residues. CDR3 in amino acids: CASSIQGAKNIQYF. CDR3 nucleotide sequence: TGTGCCAGCAGCATCCAGGGGGCCAAAAACATTCAGTACTTC. Together with reference TRBV7-2 and TRBJ2-4, the CDR3 gives the full variable domain: GAGVSQSPSNKVTEKGKDVELRCDPISGHTALYWYRQSLGQGLEFLIYFQGNSAPDKSGLPSDRFSAERTGGSVSTLTIQRTQQEDSAVYLCASSIQGAKNIQYFGAGTRLSVL.

The chain has TRBV12-3 or TRBV12-4 and TRBJ2-1; D not certain. The V gene lost 3 bases and the J gene lost 15 bases, with 15 bases spanning the gap. CDR3 length: 12 amino acids. CDR3: CASSLGGTLSFF. In nucleotides, the CDR3 is TGTGCCAGCAGTTTGGGCGGTACTCTCTCGTTCTTC.

This clonotype has at least ten counts. The chain couples TRBV9 to TRBJ2-2; 9 nucleotides align to TRBD2. The V gene end was trimmed by 4 bases and the J gene end by 1 base; junction bases not matched to a gene: 5. Germline CDR1 is SGDLS and CDR2 is YYNGEE. CDR3 size: 16 residues. The CDR3 loop is CASSLTTSGNTGELFF. In DNA form, the CDR3 reads TGTGCCAGCAGCCTAACGACTAGCGGGAACACCGGGGAGCTGTTTTTT.

This clonotype was found many times. The rearrangement uses TRBV7-9 and TRBJ2-4; no clear D gene. The V gene's germline CDR1 is SEHNR and CDR2 FQNEAQ (reference sequence). The length of the CDR3 is 14 residues. Trimming shortened V by 1 base and J by 0 bases, and 4 bases separated the two germline ends. CDR3 sequence (DNA): TGTGCCAGCAGCTTAGGCGTAGCCAAAAACATTCAGTACTTC. Translated: CASSLGVAKNIQYF.

At least ten counts were recorded for this clonotype. The gene calls are TRBV12-3 or TRBV12-4 and TRBJ1-1; D gene uncertain. This CDR3 spans 15 amino acids. V gave up 1 base and J gave up 8 bases, with 17 bases separating them. CDR3 DNA sequence: TGTGCCAGCAGTTTAGTGGCGTCAGACATTCGAGAAGCTTTCTTT. Its translation is CASSLVASDIREAFF.

This clonotype came up many times. The V gene is TRBV28, the J gene TRBJ2-5; perhaps TRBD2 as D (7 bases). V gave up 3 bases and J gave up 8 bases, with 22 bases separating them. The germline gives CDR1 MDHEN, CDR2 SYDVKM. This CDR3 is built from 16 residues. The CDR3 region is CASSFASGGRGGTQYF. The CDR3 DNA is TGTGCCAGCAGTTTTGCATCGGGCGGGAGAGGGGGAACCCAGTACTTC.

This clonotype was seen repeatedly, ten times or more. The rearrangement uses TRBV7-2 and TRBJ2-7; D possibly uses TRBD1 or TRBD2 (5 bases each). V was pared by 5 bases and J by 1 base, with 18 bases between. The germline V gene has CDR1 SGHTA and CDR2 FQGNSA. This CDR3 is built from 16 residues. The CDR3 DNA reads TGTGCCAGCAGCCACCGCGAGGGGTTTAGTTCCTACGAGCAGTACTTC. Protein: CASSHREGFSSYEQYF.

The rearrangement links TRBV4-1 to TRBJ1-2; D unresolved. The V and J ends lost 4 bases and 1 base respectively, with 10 bases between them. The length of the CDR3 is 14 residues. Germline loops: CDR1 MGHRA, CDR2 YSYEKL. CDR3 sequence (DNA): TGCGCCAGCAGCCGCGACGCCTATAACTATGGCTACACCTTC. Its protein is CASSRDAYNYGYTF.

The sample holds a few counts of this clonotype. V and J are TRBV12-3 or TRBV12-4 and TRBJ1-5; the D gene is possibly TRBD1 (6 bases). The CDR3 contains 13 residues. Trimming took 2 bases from V and 5 from J, leaving 7 bases between them. The CDR3 spells CASSLRGDQPQHF. The DNA of the CDR3 is TGTGCCAGCAGTTTAAGGGGGGATCAGCCCCAGCATTTT.

This clonotype was picked up many times. This chain links TRBV20-1 with TRBJ2-7; no clear D. V lost 6 bases to trimming and J lost 7 bases, with 19 bases between them. Germline lookup yields CDR1 DFQATT and CDR2 SNEGSKA (reference sequence). This CDR3 has 13 residues. The CDR3 here is CSATMARLGEQYF. CDR3 bases: TGCAGTGCAACGATGGCTAGACTTGGGGAGCAGTACTTC.

This CDR3 reads CASFSGGGKTDTQYF. The DNA of the CDR3 is TGTGCCAGCTTCAGTGGGGGGGGGAAAACAGATACGCAGTATTTT. The rearrangement joins TRBV28 to TRBJ2-3; 7 bases map to TRBD2. CDR3 length: 15 residues. V was pared by 8 bases and J by 3 bases, with 11 bases of the junction left unmatched. Germline V CDR1 and CDR2: MDHEN, SYDVKM.

This clonotype was seen a few times. J is TRBJ2-7 and V is TRBV14; 7 nucleotides agree with TRBD2. The CDR3 sequence is 13 residues long. Germline CDR1 SGHDN, CDR2 FVKESK. With 4 bases clipped from V and 4 bases from J, the junction kept 4 bases outside the gene matches. In nucleotides, the CDR3 is TGTGCCAGCAGCCCATGGACTAGTTACGAGCAGTACTTC. This encodes CASSPWTSYEQYF.

The J gene is TRBJ1-2, the V gene TRBV20-1, with D uncertain. The CDR3 consists of 13 residues. Trimming took off 6 bases at V and 5 bases at J, with 16 bases between the two ends. Germline lookup yields CDR1 DFQATT and CDR2 SNEGSKA (reference sequence). CDR3 protein: CSAPLGTNYGYTF. The CDR3 nucleotides read TGCAGTGCCCCGCTGGGCACAAATTATGGCTACACCTTC.

This clonotype was recorded many times. In DNA, the CDR3 is TGTGCCAGCAGCACGGACGAGGGGGTGAATGAGCAGTTCTTC. It specifies CASSTDEGVNEQFF. V is TRBV6-2 or TRBV6-3 and J is TRBJ2-1; tentatively, D is TRBD1 (6 bases). The V gene's germline CDR1 is MNHEY and CDR2 SVGEGT. The CDR3 length is 14 residues. Trimming left V 6 bases short and J 7 bases short, with 16 bases between.

This clonotype appeared a few times. The chain links TRBV11-3 to TRBJ2-2, with D possibly being TRBD1 (6 bases). CDR1 and CDR2 from the germline V gene are SGHNT and YENEEA. CDR3 length equals 16 residues. V was shortened by 5 bases and J by 1 base, with 14 bases between the two germline ends. CDR3 coding DNA: TGTGCCAGCAGCCAGTGGGACACCAAGAACACCGGGGAGCTGTTTTTT. This codes for CASSQWDTKNTGELFF.

The sample holds a few counts of this clonotype. V is TRBV25-1 and J is TRBJ1-2; D gene ambiguous. Per germline, CDR1 MGHDK and CDR2 SYGVNS. There are 16 residues in the CDR3. The germline V and J ends were trimmed by 1 base and 1 base, with 13 bases remaining between them. CDR3 coding DNA: TGTGCCAGCAGTGAATTTTGGACGGACGATAACTATGGCTACACCTTC. Protein: CASSEFWTDDNYGYTF.

In this sample, this clonotype turned up many times. This chain links TRBV5-1 with TRBJ1-2; D gene ambiguous. The CDR3 is 12 amino acids. The ends were cut back, 0 bases at V and 5 bases at J, with 5 bases in the middle. The V gene's germline CDR1 is SGHRS and CDR2 YFSETQ. CDR3 coding DNA: TGCGCCAGCAGCTTGGACACTTATGGCTACACCTTC. Amino acid sequence: CASSLDTYGYTF.

The chain carries TRBV20-1 and TRBJ2-6; D is possibly TRBD2 (6 bases). The ends were cut back, 6 bases at V and 4 bases at J, with 13 bases in the middle. The length of the CDR3 is 14 residues. Germline CDR1 and CDR2: DFQATT and SNEGSKA (reference sequence). The CDR3 coding sequence is TGCAGTGCGCCTAGGGAGGCAGGGGCCAACGTCCTGACTTTC. Its protein is CSAPREAGANVLTF.

This clonotype was found a few times. V and J are TRBV7-2 and TRBJ2-1, with 8 bases fitting TRBD1. The V and J ends lost 4 bases and 5 bases, in that order; junction bases with no gene match: 7. This CDR3 is built from 15 residues. CDR1 is SGHTA, CDR2 FQGNSA, per germline. The CDR3 loop is CASSYGQGGHNEQFF. The DNA of the CDR3 is TGTGCCAGCAGCTACGGACAGGGAGGACACAATGAGCAGTTCTTC.

The table lists this clonotype with a few counts. The rearrangement joins TRBV27 to TRBJ2-7; tentative D call: TRBD1 (6 bases). CDR1 is MNHEY and CDR2 is SMNVEV in the germline V gene (reference sequence). The CDR3 is made up of 14 amino acids. Trimming took 4 bases from V and 2 from J, leaving 12 bases between them. The CDR3 region is CASSSGTQTYEQYF. CDR3 coding DNA: TGTGCCAGCAGTTCCGGGACACAAACCTACGAGCAGTACTTC.

V and J are TRBV10-3 and TRBJ2-1, with 8 bases that match TRBD2. The junction had 8 bases not matched to a gene; V was cut back by 3 bases and J by 7 bases. Looked up from germline, CDR1 is ENHRY and CDR2 is SYGVKD. CDR3 length: 15 residues. For the CDR3, the DNA is TGTGCCATCAGTGACGGCGCGGGGGGCTGGAATGAGCAGTTCTTC. Its protein is CAISDGAGGWNEQFF.

The gene calls are TRBV20-1 and TRBJ2-7; perhaps TRBD2 as D (5 bases). The CDR3 runs 16 residues. The germline V gene encodes CDR1 DFQATT and CDR2 SNEGSKA (reference sequence). Trimming cost V 0 bases and J 2 bases, with 17 bases left between them. The DNA of the CDR3 is TGCAGTGCTAGAGATCGGTTGGGCGGGCGACCCTACGAGCAGTACTTC. This encodes CSARDRLGGRPYEQYF.

In this sample, this clonotype turned up a few times. The gene calls are TRBV28 and TRBJ2-7; 9 nucleotides agree with TRBD2. V trimming: 2 bases; J trimming: 2 bases; junction bases outside the gene matches: 7. This CDR3 region has 16 residues. From germline, CDR1 is MDHEN and CDR2 SYDVKM. CDR3 nucleotides: TGTGCCAGCAGTTTAGGGGTCGCTAGCGGGGCCTACGAGCAGTACTTC. Encoded protein: CASSLGVASGAYEQYF.

The chain has TRBV7-2 and TRBJ2-7; D tentatively fits TRBD1 or TRBD2 (6 bases each). Germline V CDR1 and CDR2: SGHTA, FQGNSA. V was trimmed by 5 bases and J by 9 bases, leaving 14 bases between them. The CDR3 runs 12 residues. The CDR3 is CASSPKGGVQYF. In DNA form, the CDR3 reads TGTGCCAGCAGCCCTAAGGGGGGAGTGCAGTACTTC.